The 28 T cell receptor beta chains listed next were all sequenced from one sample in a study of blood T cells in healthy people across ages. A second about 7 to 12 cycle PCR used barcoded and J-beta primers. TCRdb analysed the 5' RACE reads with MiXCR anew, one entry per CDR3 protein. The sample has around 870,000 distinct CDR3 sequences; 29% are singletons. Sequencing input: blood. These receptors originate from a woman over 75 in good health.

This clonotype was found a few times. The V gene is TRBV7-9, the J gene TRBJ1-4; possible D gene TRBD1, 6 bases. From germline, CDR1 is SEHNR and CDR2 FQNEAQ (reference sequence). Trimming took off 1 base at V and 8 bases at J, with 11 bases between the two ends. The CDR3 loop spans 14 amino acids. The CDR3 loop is CASSLVGQQEKLFF. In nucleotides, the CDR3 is TGTGCCAGCAGCTTAGTTGGACAGCAGGAAAAACTGTTTTTT.

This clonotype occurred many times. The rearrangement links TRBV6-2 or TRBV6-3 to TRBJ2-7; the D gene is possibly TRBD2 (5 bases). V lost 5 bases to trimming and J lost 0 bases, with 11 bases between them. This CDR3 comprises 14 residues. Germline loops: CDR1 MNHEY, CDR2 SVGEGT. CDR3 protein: CASSLRESSYEQYF. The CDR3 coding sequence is TGTGCCAGCAGTCTTCGGGAAAGCTCCTACGAGCAGTACTTC.

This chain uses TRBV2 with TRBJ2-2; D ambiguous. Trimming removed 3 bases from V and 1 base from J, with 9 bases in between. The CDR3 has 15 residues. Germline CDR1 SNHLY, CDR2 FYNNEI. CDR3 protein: CASSEPQLNTGELFF. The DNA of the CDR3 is TGTGCCAGCAGTGAGCCCCAGTTGAACACCGGGGAGCTGTTTTTT.

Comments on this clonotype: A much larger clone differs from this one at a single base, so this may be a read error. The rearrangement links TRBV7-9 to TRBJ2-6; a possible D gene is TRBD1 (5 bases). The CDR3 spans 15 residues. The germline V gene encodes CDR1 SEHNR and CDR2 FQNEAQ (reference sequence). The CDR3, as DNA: TGTGCCAGCAGCTTAAGGTACTCTGGGGCCAACGTCCGGACTTTC. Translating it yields CASSLRYSGANVRTF.

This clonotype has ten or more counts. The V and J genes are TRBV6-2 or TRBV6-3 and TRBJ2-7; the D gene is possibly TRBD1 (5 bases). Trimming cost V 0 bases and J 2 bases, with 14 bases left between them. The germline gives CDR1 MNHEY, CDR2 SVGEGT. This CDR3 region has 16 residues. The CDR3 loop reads CASSYSRTSVPYEQYF. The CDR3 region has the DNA TGTGCCAGCAGTTACTCGAGGACAAGCGTCCCCTACGAGCAGTACTTC.

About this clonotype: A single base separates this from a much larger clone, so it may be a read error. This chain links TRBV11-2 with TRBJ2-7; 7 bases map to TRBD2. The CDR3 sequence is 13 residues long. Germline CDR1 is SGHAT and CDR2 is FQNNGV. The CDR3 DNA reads TGTGCCGGCAGCTTAGCGGTGGGAGGGGAGCAGTACTTC. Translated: CAGSLAVGGEQYF.

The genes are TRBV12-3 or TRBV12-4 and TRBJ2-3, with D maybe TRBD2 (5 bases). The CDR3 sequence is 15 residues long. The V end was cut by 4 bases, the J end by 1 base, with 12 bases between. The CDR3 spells CASSSRRGRTDTQYF. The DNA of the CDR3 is TGTGCCAGCAGTTCCCGGAGAGGGCGCACAGATACGCAGTATTTT.

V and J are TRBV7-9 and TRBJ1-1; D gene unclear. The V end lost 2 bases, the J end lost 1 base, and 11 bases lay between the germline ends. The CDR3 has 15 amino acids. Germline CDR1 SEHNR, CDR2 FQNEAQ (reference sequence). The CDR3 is CASSLTSGRNTEAFF. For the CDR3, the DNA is TGTGCCAGCAGCTTAACGAGTGGGAGGAACACTGAAGCTTTCTTT.

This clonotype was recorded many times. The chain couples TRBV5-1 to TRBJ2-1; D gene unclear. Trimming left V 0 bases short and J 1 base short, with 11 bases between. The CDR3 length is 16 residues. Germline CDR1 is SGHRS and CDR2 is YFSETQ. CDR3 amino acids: CASSLEGRGSYNEQFF. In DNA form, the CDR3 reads TGCGCCAGCAGCTTGGAAGGGCGTGGTTCCTACAATGAGCAGTTCTTC. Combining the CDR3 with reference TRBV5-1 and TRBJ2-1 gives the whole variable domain KAGVTQTPRYLIKTRGQQVTLSCSPISGHRSVSWYQQTPGQGLQFLFEYFSETQRNKGNFPGRFSGRQFSNSRSEMNVSTLELGDSALYLCASSLEGRGSYNEQFFGPGTRLTVL.

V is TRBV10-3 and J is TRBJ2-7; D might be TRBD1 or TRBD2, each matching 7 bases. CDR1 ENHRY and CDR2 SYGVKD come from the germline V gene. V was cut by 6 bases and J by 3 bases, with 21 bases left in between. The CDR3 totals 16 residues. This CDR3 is CAISGQGGGADYEQYF. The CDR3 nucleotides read TGTGCCATCAGCGGCCAGGGGGGAGGGGCGGACTACGAGCAGTACTTC.

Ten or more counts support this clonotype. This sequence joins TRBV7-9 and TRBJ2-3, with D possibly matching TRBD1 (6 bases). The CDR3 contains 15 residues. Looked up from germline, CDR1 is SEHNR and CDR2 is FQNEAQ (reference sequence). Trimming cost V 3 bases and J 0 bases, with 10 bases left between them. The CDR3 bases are TGTGCCAGCAGCTTTTCGAGGGGGAGCACAGATACGCAGTATTTT. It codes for CASSFSRGSTDTQYF.

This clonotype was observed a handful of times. CDR3 sequence: CASRDHGTAKNIQYF. For the CDR3, the DNA is TGTGCCAGTAGGGATCACGGGACAGCCAAAAACATTCAGTACTTC. The chain recombines TRBV19 with TRBJ2-4; D may match TRBD1 or TRBD2 (5 bases each). CDR1 is LNHDA, CDR2 SQIVND, per germline (reference sequence). The CDR3 spans 15 residues. V was shortened by 6 bases and J by 0 bases, with 12 bases between the two germline ends. The full variable domain, rest sourced from reference TRBV19 and TRBJ2-4, is DGGITQSPKYLFRKEGQNVTLSCEQNLNHDAMYWYRQDPGQGLRLIYYSQIVNDFQKGDIAEGYSVSREKKESFPLTVTSAQKNPTAFYLCASRDHGTAKNIQYFGAGTRLSVL.

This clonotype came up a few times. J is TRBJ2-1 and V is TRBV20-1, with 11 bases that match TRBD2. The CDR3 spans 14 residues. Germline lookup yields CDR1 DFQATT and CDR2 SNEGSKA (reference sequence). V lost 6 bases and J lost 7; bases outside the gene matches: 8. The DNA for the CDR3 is TGCAGTGCCCCCACTAGCGGGGGTTGGAATGAGCAGTTCTTC. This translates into CSAPTSGGWNEQFF.

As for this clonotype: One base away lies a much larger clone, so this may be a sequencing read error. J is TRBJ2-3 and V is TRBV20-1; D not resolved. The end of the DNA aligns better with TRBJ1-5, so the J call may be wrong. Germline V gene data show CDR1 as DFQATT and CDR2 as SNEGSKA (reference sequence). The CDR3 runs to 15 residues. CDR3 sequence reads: CSARDGRKNTDTQHF. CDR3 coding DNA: TGCAGTGCTAGAGATGGTCGGAAGAACACAGATACGCAGCATTTT.

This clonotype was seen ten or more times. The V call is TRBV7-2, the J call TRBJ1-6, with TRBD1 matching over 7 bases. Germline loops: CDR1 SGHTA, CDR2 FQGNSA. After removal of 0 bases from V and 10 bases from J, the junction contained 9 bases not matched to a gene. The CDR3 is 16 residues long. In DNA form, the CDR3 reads TGTGCCAGCAGCTTAGCGGTGGGGCAGGGGGACTCACCCCTCCACTTT. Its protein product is CASSLAVGQGDSPLHF.

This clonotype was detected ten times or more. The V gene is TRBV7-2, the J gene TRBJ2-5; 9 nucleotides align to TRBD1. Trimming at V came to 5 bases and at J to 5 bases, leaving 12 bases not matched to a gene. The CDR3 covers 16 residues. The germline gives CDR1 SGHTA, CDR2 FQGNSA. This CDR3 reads CASSPRLGQGGETQYF. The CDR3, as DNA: TGTGCCAGCAGCCCGAGGCTGGGACAGGGCGGGGAGACCCAGTACTTC.

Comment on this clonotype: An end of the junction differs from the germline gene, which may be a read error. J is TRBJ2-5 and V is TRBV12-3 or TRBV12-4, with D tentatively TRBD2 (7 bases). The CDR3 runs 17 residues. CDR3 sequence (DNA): TGTGCCGGCAGACTCGAGGGATGGGGGGGGCGTTACGATGAGCAGTACTTC. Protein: CAGRLEGWGGRYDEQYF.

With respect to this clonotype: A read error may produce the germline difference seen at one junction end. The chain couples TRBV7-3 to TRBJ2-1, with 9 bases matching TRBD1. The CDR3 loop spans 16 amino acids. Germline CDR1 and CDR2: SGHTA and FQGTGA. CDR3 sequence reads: CASSLNAGTGNNEQFF. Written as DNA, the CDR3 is TGTGCCAGCAGCTTAAACGCCGGGACAGGGAACAATGAGCAGTTCTTT.

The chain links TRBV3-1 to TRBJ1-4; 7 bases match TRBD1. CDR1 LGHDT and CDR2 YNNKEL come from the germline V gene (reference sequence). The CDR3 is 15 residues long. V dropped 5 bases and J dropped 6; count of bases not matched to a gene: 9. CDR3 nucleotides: TGTGCCAGCAGCGAAAGGGGGCGTAGGGATGAAAAACTGTTTTTT. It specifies CASSERGRRDEKLFF.

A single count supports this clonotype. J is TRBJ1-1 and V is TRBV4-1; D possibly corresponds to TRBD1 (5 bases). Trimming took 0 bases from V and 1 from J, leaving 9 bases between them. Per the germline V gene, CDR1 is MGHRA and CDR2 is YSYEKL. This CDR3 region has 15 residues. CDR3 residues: CASSQERQTNTEAFF. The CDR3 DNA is TGCGCCAGCAGCCAAGAGAGACAGACGAACACTGAAGCTTTCTTT.

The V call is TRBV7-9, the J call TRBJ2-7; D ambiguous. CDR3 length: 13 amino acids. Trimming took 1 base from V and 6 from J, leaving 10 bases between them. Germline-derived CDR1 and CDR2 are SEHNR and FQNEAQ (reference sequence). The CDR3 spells CASSLEKGTEQYF. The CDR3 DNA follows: TGTGCCAGCAGCTTAGAAAAGGGAACCGAGCAGTACTTC.

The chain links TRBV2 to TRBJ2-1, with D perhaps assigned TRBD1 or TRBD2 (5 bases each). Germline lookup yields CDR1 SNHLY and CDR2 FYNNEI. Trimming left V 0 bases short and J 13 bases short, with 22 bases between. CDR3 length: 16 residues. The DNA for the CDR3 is TGTGCCAGCAGTGAAGCGCTTCGAGGGGCCTGGGAGACCCAGTTCTTC. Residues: CASSEALRGAWETQFF.

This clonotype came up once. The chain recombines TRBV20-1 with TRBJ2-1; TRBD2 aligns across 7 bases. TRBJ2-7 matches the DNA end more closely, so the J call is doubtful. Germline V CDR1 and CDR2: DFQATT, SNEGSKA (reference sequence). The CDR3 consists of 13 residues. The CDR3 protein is CSAPSGASYEQYF. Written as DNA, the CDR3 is TGCAGTGCTCCGAGCGGGGCGAGCTACGAGCAGTACTTC.

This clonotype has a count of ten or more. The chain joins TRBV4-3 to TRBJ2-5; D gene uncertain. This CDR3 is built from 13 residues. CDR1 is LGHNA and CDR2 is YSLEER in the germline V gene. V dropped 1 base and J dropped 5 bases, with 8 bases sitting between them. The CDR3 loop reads CASSQATLETQYF. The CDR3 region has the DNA TGCGCCAGCAGCCAAGCTACTTTGGAGACCCAGTACTTC.

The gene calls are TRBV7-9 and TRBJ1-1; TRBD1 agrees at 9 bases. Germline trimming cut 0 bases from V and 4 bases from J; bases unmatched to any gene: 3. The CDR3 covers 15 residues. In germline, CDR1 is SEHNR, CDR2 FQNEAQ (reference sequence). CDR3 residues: CASSLATGGITEAFF. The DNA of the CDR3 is TGTGCCAGCAGCTTAGCGACAGGGGGTATCACTGAAGCTTTCTTT.

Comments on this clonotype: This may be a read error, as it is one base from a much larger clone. CDR3 bases: TGCAGTGCTAGAGATTCGGGGCGGGGAAGGGGCGAGCAGTACTTC. Translation gives CSARDSGRGRGEQYF. V usage is TRBV20-1 and J usage is TRBJ2-5, with D tentatively TRBD2 (6 bases). The closer fit of TRBJ2-7 to the DNA end suggests the J call may be wrong. Germline CDR1 reads DFQATT; CDR2 reads SNEGSKA (reference sequence). The CDR3 spans 15 residues.

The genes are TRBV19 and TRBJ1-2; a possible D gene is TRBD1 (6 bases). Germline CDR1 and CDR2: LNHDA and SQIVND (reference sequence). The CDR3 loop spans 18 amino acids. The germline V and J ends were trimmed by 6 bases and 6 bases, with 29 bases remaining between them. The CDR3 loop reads CASSAWGPSGRVLNGYTF. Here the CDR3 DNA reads TGTGCCAGTAGCGCATGGGGGCCGTCGGGACGGGTATTAAATGGCTACACCTTC.

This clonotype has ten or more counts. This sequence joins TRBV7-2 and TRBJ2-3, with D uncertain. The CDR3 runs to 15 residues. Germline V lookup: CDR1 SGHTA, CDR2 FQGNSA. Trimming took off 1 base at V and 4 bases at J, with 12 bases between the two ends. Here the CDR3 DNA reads TGTGCCAGCAGCTTAGACGGCGATCGGGCAGATACGCAGTATTTT. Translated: CASSLDGDRADTQYF.